This is a list of T cell receptor beta chains from one sample in a study of shared clonotypes between healthy human individuals. Only in-frame clones appear in the TCRdb table, and some are missing; sequencing was by immunoSEQ multiplex PCR. The sample has fewer than 130,000 clones; roughly 66% are singletons. The source material was memory CD8+ T cells sorted from blood. The origin of the receptors is a woman in her 30s in good health. CDR3s include the opening cysteine and the closing phenylalanine or tryptophan. Each record gives: V gene, CDR3 protein.

v_call: TRBV27
cdr3_aa: CASSQGINTEAFF

v_call: TRBV2
cdr3_aa: CASSDRGRANGYTF

v_call: TRBV5-1
cdr3_aa: CASSYRDREPYSYEQYF

v_call: TRBV2
cdr3_aa: CASPGLREKGTDTQYF

v_call: TRBV10-1
cdr3_aa: CASSFRDGAVDTQYF

v_call: TRBV28
cdr3_aa: CASSLSAWEYEQFF

v_call: TRBV19
cdr3_aa: CASSISGSILYEQYF

v_call: TRBV7-9
cdr3_aa: CASSSDREWFGGETQYF

v_call: TRBV23-1
cdr3_aa: CASSQSRPGLVQPQHF

v_call: TRBV28
cdr3_aa: CASRPGGETQYF

v_call: TRBV4-2
cdr3_aa: CASSHTGAAGANYGYTF

v_call: TRBV5-1
cdr3_aa: CASSLAAASGHYNEQFF

v_call: TRBV29-1
cdr3_aa: CSVYGTGDRDTQYF

v_call: TRBV7-2
cdr3_aa: CASSLLWSPTFSYNEQFF

v_call: TRBV7-9
cdr3_aa: CASSLADPGRELRNEQFF

v_call: TRBV28
cdr3_aa: CASSFSLQGGSSYEQYF

v_call: TRBV28
cdr3_aa: CASSLKLIAMNTEAFF

v_call: TRBV29-1
cdr3_aa: CSVAPGQGADTQYF

v_call: TRBV25-1
cdr3_aa: CASSSAGLAGGNEQFF

v_call: TRBV5-4
cdr3_aa: CASSGAGLTEAFF

v_call: TRBV7-3
cdr3_aa: CASSLEASGYNEQFF

v_call: TRBV29-1
cdr3_aa: CSVEEGVRTEAFF

v_call: TRBV27
cdr3_aa: CASSSVSREQYF

v_call: TRBV27
cdr3_aa: CASSLSGAGKNIQYF

v_call: TRBV4-2
cdr3_aa: CASSQDPGGSYNEQFF

v_call: TRBV29-1
cdr3_aa: CSVAPRAEQYNEQFF